This T cell receptor beta chain stems from a study of radiotherapy plus CTLA-4 blockade in lung cancer. Only in-frame clones appear in the TCRdb table, and some are missing; sequencing was by immunoSEQ multiplex PCR. The sample shows under 95,000 clones, about four fifths of them seen only once. This clone appeared a single time. The TCR comes from a human donor with non-small cell lung cancer who had stable disease on radiotherapy plus ipilimumab. This material consisted of peripheral blood, taken from a patient treated with radiotherapy plus ipilimumab.

CDR3 bases: TGTGCCAGCAGCCCCGGCCGCACAGTCTCATCCCAAGAGACCCAGTACTTC. Amino acids: CASSPGRTVSSQETQYF. The chain recombines TRBV5-4 with TRBJ2-5; D gene unclear. Germline lookup yields CDR1 SGHNT and CDR2 YYREEE (reference sequence). CDR3 length: 17 residues. The ends were cut back, 4 bases at V and 1 base at J, with 20 bases in the middle.